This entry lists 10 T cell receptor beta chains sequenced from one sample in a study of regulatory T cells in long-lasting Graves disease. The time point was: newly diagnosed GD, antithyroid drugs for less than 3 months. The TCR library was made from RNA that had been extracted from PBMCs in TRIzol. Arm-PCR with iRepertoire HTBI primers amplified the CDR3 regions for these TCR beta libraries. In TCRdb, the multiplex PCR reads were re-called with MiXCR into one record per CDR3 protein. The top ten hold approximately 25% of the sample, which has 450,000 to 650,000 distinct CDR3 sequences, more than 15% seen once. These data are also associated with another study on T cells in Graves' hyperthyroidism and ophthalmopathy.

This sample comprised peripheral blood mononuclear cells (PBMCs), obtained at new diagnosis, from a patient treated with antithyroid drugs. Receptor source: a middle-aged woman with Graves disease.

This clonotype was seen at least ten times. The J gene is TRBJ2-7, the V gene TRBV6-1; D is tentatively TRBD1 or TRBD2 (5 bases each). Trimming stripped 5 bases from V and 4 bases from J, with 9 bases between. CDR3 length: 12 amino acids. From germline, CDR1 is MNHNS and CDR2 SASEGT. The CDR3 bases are TGTGCCAGCAGTCGCTGGGGGTACGAGCAGTACTTC. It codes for CASSRWGYEQYF.

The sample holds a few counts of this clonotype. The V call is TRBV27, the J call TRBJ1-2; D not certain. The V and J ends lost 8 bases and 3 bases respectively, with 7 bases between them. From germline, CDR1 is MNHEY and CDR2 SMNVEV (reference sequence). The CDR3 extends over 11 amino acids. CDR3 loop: CASGDDYGYTF. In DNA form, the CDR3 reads TGTGCCAGCGGAGACGACTATGGCTACACCTTC.

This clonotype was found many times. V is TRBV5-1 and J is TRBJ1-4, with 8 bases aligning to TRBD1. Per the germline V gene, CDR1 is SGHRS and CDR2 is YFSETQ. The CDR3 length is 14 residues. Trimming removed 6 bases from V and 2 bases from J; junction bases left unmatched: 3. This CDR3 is CASNPGGTNEKLFF. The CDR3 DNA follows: TGCGCCAGCAACCCAGGGGGCACTAATGAAAAACTGTTTTTT.

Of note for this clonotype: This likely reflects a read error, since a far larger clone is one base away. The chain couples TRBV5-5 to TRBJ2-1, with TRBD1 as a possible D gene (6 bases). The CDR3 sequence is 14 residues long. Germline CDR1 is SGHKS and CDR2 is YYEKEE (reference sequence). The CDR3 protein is CAGSRTGNYNEQFF. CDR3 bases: TGTGCCGGCAGCAGAACAGGGAACTACAATGAGCAGTTCTTC.

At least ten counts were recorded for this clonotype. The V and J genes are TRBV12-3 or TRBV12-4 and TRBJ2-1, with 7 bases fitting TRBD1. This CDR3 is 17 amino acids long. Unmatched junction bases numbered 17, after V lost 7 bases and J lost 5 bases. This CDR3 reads CASTSTPGTVLDNEQFF. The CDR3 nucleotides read TGTGCCAGCACCTCCACTCCCGGGACAGTCCTTGACAATGAGCAGTTCTTC.

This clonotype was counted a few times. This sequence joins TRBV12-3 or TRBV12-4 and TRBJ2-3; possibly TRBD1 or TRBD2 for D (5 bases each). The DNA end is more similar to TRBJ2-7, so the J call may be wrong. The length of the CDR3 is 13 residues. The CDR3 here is CASSLLAGGEQYF. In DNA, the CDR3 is TGTGCCAGCAGTTTACTGGCTGGGGGTGAGCAGTACTTC.

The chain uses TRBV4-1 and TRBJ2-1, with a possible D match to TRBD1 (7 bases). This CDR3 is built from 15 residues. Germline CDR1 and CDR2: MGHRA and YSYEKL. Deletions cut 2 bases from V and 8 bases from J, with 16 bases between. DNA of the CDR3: TGCGCCAGCAGCCAACGCGGGACAGTGAGCGATGAGCAGTTCTTC. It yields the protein CASSQRGTVSDEQFF.

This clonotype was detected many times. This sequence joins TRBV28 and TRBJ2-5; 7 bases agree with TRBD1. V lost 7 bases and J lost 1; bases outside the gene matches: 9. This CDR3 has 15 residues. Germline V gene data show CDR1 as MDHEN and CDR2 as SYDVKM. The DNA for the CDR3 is TGTGCCAGCAAACAGGCTCAGGGGGTCCAAGAGACCCAGTACTTC. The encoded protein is CASKQAQGVQETQYF.

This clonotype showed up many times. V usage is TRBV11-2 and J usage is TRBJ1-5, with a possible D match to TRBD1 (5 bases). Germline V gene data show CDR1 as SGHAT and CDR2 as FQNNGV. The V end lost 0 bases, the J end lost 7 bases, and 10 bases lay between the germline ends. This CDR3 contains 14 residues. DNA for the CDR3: TGTGCCAGCAGCTTAGACGGGGGTAGACAGCCCCAGCATTTT. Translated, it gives CASSLDGGRQPQHF.

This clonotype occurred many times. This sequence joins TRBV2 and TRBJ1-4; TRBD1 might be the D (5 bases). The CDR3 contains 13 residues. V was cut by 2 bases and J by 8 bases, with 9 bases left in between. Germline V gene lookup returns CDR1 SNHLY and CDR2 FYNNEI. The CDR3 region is CASSEQGEEKLFF. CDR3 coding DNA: TGTGCCAGCAGTGAACAGGGAGAGGAAAAACTGTTTTTT.